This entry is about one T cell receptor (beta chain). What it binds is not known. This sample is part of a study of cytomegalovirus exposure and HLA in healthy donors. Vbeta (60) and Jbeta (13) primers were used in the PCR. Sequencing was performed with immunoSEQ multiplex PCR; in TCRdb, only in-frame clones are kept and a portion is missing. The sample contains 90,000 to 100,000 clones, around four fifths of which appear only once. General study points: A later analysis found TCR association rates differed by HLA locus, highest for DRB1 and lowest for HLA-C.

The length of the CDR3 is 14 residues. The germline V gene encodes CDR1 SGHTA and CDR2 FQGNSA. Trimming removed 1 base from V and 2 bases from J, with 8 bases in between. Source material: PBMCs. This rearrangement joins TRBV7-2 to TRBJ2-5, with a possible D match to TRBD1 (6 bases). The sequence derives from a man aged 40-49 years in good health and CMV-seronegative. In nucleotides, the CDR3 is TGTGCCAGCAGCTTAGGGGGGCTACAAGAGACCCAGTACTTC. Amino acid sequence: CASSLGGLQETQYF.